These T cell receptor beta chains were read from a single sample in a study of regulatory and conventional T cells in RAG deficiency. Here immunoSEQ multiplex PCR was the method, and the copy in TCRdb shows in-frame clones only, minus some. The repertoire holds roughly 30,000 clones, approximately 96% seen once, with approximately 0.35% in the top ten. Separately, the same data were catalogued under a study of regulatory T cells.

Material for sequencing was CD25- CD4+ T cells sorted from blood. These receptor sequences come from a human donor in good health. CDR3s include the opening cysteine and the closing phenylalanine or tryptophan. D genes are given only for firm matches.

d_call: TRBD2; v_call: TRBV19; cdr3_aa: CASSKIAGGPTGELFF
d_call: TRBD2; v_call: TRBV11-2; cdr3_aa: CASSPKAGGETQYF
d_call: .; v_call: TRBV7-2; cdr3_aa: CASSLGHSGANVLTF
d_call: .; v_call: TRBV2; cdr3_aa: CASSPTAYEQYF
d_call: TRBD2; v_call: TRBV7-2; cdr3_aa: CASSLALAGGEQFF
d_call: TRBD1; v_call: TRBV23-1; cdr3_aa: CASSQMGTDSNQPQHF
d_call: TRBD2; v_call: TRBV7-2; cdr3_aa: CASSWPGTSGAYEQYF
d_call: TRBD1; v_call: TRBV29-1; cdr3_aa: CSVDSGAGGDYGYTF
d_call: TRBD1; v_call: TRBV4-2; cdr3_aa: CASSQDGQGGSIGYGYTF
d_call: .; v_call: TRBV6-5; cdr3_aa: CASSTWGVNEAFF
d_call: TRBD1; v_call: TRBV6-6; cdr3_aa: CASRTDRGHYNEQFF
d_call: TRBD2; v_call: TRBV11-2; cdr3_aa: CASSLLLRGGSYEQYF
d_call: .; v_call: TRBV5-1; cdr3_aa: CASSWTSSSGEQFF
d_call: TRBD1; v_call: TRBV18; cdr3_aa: CASRTGQGSADTQYF
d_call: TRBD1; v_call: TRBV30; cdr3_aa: CAWGLQGVEGDTEAFF
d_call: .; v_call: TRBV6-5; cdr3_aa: CASSYGQGSYEQYF
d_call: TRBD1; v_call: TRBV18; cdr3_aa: CASSPPLTGDTEAFF
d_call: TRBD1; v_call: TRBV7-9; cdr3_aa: CASSLIFLNRGHTGELFF
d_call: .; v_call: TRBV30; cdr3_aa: CAWSGQALGNQPQHF
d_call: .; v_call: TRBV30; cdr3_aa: CAWSVSVLMNTEAFF
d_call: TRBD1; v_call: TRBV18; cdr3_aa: CASSPNNLGTGGADGYTF
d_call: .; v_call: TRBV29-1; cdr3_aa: CSAEGVGGQPQHF
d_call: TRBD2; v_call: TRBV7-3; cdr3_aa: CASSLGPSGNADTQYF
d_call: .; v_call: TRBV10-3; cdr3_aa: CAIKGANYGYTF
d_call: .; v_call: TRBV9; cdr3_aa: CASSALGGADYEQYF
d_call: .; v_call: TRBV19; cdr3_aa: CASSTQGRGYTGELFF
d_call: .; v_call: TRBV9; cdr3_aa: CASSPRGDRNQPQHF
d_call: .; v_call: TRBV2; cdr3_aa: CANNLKGADKNIQYF
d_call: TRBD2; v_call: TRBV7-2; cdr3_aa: CASSLGLAGYEQYF